The 12 T cell receptor beta chains in this list originate from one sample, sequenced in a study of cytomegalovirus exposure and HLA in healthy donors. The PCR made use of 60 Vbeta and 13 Jbeta primers. TCRdb keeps only in-frame clones here, not all; method: immunoSEQ multiplex PCR. The table shows approximately 88,000 clones, with over 60% occurring only once. Sequenced sample: PBMCs. These receptors all stem from a man aged 25 to 40 in good health and CMV-seronegative.

This clone was observed a few times. This chain uses TRBV18 with TRBJ2-3; D unclear. CDR1 is KGHSH, CDR2 LQKENI, per germline. This CDR3 is 14 amino acids long. The ends were cut back, 1 base at V and 2 bases at J, with 7 bases in the middle. CDR3 protein: CASSPLGTTDTQYF. In DNA form, the CDR3 reads TGTGCCAGCTCACCACTGGGCACCACAGATACGCAGTATTTT.

This clone was observed once. The chain couples TRBV10-3 to TRBJ1-6, with D perhaps TRBD1 (6 bases). The germline V and J ends were trimmed by 10 bases and 3 bases, with 19 bases remaining between them. The CDR3 extends over 16 amino acids. Germline V gene data show CDR1 as ENHRY and CDR2 as SYGVKD. The CDR3 spells CATWGPDGDYNSPLHF. As DNA, the CDR3 is TGTGCCACGTGGGGGCCAGACGGTGACTATAATTCACCCCTCCACTTT.

V gene TRBV7-2 combines with J gene TRBJ1-3; maybe TRBD1 (6 bases). CDR1 SGHTA and CDR2 FQGNSA come from the germline V gene. V was cut by 2 bases and J by 3 bases, with 11 bases left in between. The CDR3 is 15 residues long. CDR3 sequence: CASSLNQGNGNTIYF. CDR3 bases: TGTGCCAGCAGCTTAAACCAGGGGAATGGAAACACCATATATTTT.

This clone occurred once. This chain joins TRBV5-1 and TRBJ2-7; TRBD1 is a possible D gene (6 bases). Germline V gives CDR1 SGHRS, CDR2 YFSETQ. V gave up 0 bases and J gave up 6 bases, with 16 bases separating them. This CDR3 spans 15 amino acids. CDR3 nucleotide sequence: TGCGCCAGCAGCTTGGGGCAGGGGTTTCCAGTCGAGCAGTACTTC. It translates to CASSLGQGFPVEQYF.

This clone was seen only a few times. The genes are TRBV9 and TRBJ1-6; TRBD1 is a possible D gene (6 bases). Germline V gives CDR1 SGDLS, CDR2 YYNGEE. The CDR3 consists of 17 residues. V was shortened by 0 bases and J by 0 bases, with 10 bases between the two germline ends. The CDR3 DNA follows: TGTGCCAGCAGCGTAGGGACAGCGAGCTCCTATAATTCACCCCTCCACTTT. It codes for CASSVGTASSYNSPLHF.

Only a few counts were recorded for this clone. V is TRBV5-1 and J is TRBJ2-7, with 8 bases that match TRBD1. Germline V lookup: CDR1 SGHRS, CDR2 YFSETQ. V gave up 2 bases and J gave up 5 bases; unmatched junction bases: 9. This CDR3 region has 15 residues. This chain's CDR3 is CASSFEQPQGDEQYF. The CDR3 DNA reads TGCGCCAGCAGCTTCGAGCAGCCACAGGGGGACGAGCAGTACTTC.

The chain combines TRBV10-1 with TRBJ2-5, with 7 nucleotides matching TRBD1. In germline, CDR1 is WNHNN, CDR2 SYGVQD (reference sequence). CDR3 length: 16 residues. Trimming at V came to 0 bases and at J to 4 bases, leaving 8 bases not matched to a gene. DNA of the CDR3: TGCGCCAGCAGTGAGTCTGCGACAGGGACGTCAGAGACCCAGTACTTC. Protein: CASSESATGTSETQYF.

V usage is TRBV7-8 and J usage is TRBJ1-2; 7 nucleotides line up with TRBD1. Germline lookup yields CDR1 SGHVS and CDR2 FQNEAQ. V shed 1 base, J shed 4 bases, and the junction held 6 bases outside the gene matches. CDR3 length equals 15 residues. CDR3 in DNA: TGTGCCAGCAGCTTAGTGGAGGGGGCAGCCTATGGCTACACCTTC. Its protein is CASSLVEGAAYGYTF.

The table lists this clone with a few counts. V gene TRBV30 combines with J gene TRBJ1-6; 7 nucleotides line up with TRBD1. J gave up 5 bases and V 5 bases, and 6 bases lay outside the gene matches. The CDR3 has 14 amino acids. Looked up from germline, CDR1 is GTSNPN and CDR2 is SVGIG (reference sequence). CDR3 protein: CAWARDSNNSPLHF. DNA of the CDR3: TGTGCCTGGGCCCGGGACAGTAATAATTCACCCCTCCACTTT.

The chain is built from TRBV25-1 and TRBJ1-5; 7 nucleotides agree with TRBD1. The V segment lost 8 bases and the J segment 4 bases; nucleotides outside the gene matches: 5. The CDR3 spans 13 residues. Germline lookup yields CDR1 MGHDK and CDR2 SYGVNS. The CDR3 sequence is CASGAQGNQPQHF. The CDR3 DNA is TGTGCCAGCGGCGCACAGGGGAATCAGCCCCAGCATTTT. The full variable domain, its missing parts supplied by reference TRBV25-1 and TRBJ1-5, is EADIYQTPRYLVIGTGKKITLECSQTMGHDKMYWYQQDPGMELHLIHYSYGVNSTEKGDLSSESTVSRIRTEHFPLTLESARPSHTSQYLCASGAQGNQPQHFGDGTRLSIL.

This rearrangement joins TRBV9 to TRBJ1-2; 9 bases map to TRBD1. After removal of 1 base from V and 3 bases from J, the junction contained 4 bases not matched to a gene. Germline V gives CDR1 SGDLS, CDR2 YYNGEE. The CDR3 has 15 amino acids. CDR3 sequence: CASSVKGQGYYGYTF. For the CDR3, the DNA is TGTGCCAGCAGCGTAAAAGGACAGGGGTACTATGGCTACACCTTC.

The chain has TRBV7-9 and TRBJ1-2; D ambiguous. Germline lookup yields CDR1 SEHNR and CDR2 FQNEAQ (reference sequence). This CDR3 comprises 13 residues. Trimming took off 7 bases at V and 3 bases at J, with 12 bases between the two ends. CDR3 amino acids: CASTSSGYYGYTF. CDR3 DNA: TGTGCCAGCACCTCCAGCGGGTACTATGGCTACACCTTC. The full variable domain, completed using reference TRBV7-9 and TRBJ1-2, is DTGVSQNPRHKITKRGQNVTFRCDPISEHNRLYWYRQTLGQGPEFLTYFQNEAQLEKSRLLSDRFSAERPKGSFSTLEIQRTEQGDSAMYLCASTSSGYYGYTFGSGTRLTVV.